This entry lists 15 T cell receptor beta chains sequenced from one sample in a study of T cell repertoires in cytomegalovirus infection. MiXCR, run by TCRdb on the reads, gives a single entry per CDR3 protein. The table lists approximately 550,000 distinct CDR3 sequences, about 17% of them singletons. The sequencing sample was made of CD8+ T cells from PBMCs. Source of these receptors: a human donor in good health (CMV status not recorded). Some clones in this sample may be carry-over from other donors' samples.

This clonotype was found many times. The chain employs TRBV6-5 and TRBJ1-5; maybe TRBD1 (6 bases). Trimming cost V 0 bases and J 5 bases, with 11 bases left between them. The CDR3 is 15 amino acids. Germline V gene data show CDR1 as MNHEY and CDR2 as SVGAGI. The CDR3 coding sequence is TGTGCCAGCAGTTACTCTGGTAGGGGGGATCAGCCCCAGCATTTT. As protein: CASSYSGRGDQPQHF.

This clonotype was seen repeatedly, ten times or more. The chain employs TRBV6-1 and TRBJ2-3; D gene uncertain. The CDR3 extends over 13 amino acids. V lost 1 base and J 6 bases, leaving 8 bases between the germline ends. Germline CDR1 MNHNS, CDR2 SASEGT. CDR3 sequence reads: CASSEEDTDTQYF. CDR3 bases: TGTGCCAGCAGTGAAGAGGATACGGATACGCAGTATTTT.

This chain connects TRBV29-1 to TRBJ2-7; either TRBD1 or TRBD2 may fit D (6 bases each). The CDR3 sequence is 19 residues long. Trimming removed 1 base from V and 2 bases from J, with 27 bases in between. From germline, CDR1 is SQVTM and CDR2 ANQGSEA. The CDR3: CSVEARTEKRGEKAYEQYF. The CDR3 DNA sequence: TGCAGCGTTGAAGCACGAACGGAAAAGAGGGGGGAGAAGGCCTACGAGCAGTACTTC.

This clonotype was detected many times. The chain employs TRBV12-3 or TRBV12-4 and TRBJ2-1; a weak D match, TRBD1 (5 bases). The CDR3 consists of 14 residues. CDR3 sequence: CAVGHRSSYNEQFF. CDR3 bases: TGTGCTGTGGGGCACCGTAGCTCCTACAATGAGCAGTTCTTC.

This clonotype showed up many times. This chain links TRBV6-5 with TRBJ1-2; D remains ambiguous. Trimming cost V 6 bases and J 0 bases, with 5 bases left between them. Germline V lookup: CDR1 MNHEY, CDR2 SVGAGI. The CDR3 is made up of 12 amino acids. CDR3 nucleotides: TGTGCCAGCAGGGGGTCTAACTATGGCTACACCTTC. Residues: CASRGSNYGYTF.

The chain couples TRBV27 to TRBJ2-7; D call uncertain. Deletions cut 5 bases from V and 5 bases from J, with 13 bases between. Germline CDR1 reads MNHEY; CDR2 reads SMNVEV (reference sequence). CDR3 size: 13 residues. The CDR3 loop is CASSPYLLDEQYF. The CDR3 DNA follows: TGTGCCAGCAGTCCGTACCTTTTGGACGAGCAGTACTTC.

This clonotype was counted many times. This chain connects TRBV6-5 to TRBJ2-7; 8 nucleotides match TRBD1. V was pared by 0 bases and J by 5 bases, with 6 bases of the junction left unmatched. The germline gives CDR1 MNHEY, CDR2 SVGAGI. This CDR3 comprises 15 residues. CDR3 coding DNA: TGTGCCAGCAGTTACTCGATGACAGGGGCGGACGAGCAGTACTTC. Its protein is CASSYSMTGADEQYF.

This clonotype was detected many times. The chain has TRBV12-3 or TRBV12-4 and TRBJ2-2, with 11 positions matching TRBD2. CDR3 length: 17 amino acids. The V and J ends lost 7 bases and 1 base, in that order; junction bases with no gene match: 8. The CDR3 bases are TGTGCCAGCACATACCCACTAGCGGGAGTGAACACCGGGGAGCTGTTTTTT. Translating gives CASTYPLAGVNTGELFF.

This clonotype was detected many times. CDR3 in amino acids: CAISEGTGGNEQFF. CDR3 coding DNA: TGTGCCATCAGTGAGGGGACAGGGGGGAATGAGCAGTTCTTC. The chain carries TRBV10-3 and TRBJ2-1, with 11 bases identical to TRBD1. Unmatched junction bases numbered 1, after V lost 2 bases and J lost 7 bases. The CDR3 extends over 14 amino acids. Per the germline V gene, CDR1 is ENHRY and CDR2 is SYGVKD.

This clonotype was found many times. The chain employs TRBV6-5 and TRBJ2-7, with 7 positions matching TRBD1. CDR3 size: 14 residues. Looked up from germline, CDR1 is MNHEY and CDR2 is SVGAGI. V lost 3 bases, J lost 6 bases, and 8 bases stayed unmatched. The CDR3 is CASSYAQGVREQYF. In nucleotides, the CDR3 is TGTGCCAGCAGTTATGCTCAGGGGGTGCGCGAGCAGTACTTC.

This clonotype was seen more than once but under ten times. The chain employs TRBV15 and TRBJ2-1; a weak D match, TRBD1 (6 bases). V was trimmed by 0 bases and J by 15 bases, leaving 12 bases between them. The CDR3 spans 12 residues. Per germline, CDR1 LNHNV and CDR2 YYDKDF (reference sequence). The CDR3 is CATSRDQGPGFF. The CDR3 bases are TGTGCCACCAGCAGAGATCAGGGGCCGGGGTTCTTC.

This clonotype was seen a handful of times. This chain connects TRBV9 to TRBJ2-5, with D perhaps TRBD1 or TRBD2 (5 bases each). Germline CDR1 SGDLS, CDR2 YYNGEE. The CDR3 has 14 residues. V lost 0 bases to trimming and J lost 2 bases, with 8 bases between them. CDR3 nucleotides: TGTGCCAGCAGCGTAGAGTGGGGGCAAGAGACCCAGTACTTC. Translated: CASSVEWGQETQYF. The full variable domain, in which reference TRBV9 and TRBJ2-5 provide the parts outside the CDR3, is DSGVTQTPKHLITATGQRVTLRCSPRSGDLSVYWYQQSLDQGLQFLIQYYNGEERAKGNILERFSAQQFPDLHSELNLSSLELGDSALYFCASSVEWGQETQYFGPGTRLLVL.

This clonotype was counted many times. Here the CDR3 DNA reads TGTGCCATCGATACACTAGGGGACAGGGGCACAGATACGCAGTATTTT. Its protein product is CAIDTLGDRGTDTQYF. The gene calls are TRBV10-3 and TRBJ2-3; 9 positions match TRBD1. V lost 8 bases and J lost 1; bases outside the gene matches: 10. Germline-derived CDR1 and CDR2 are ENHRY and SYGVKD. The CDR3 contains 16 residues.

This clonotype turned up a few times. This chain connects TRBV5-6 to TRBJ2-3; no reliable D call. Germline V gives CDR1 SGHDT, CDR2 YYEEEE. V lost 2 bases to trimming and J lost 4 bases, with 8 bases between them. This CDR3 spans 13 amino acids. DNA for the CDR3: TGTGCCAGCAGCTTACTAACCCCAGATACGCAGTATTTT. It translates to CASSLLTPDTQYF.

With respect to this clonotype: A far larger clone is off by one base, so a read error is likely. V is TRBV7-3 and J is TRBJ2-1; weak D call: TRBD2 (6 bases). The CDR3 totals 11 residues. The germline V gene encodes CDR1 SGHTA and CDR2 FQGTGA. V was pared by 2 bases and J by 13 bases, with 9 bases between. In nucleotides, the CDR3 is TGTGCCAGCAGCTTAGGGACTGATCAGTTCTTC. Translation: CASSLGTDQFF.